This entry lists 31 T cell receptor beta chains sequenced from one sample in a study of cytomegalovirus exposure and HLA in healthy donors. Primers: 60 Vbeta forward and 13 Jbeta reverse. TCRdb's table, derived via immunoSEQ multiplex PCR, lists solely in-frame clones and lacks some. The top ten clones hold about 3% of a sample with roughly 120,000 clones, 8.5% to 10% of them seen once. The sequencing input was PBMCs. These TCRs come from a man aged 25-40 years in good health and CMV-seronegative.

This clone turned up a few times. This rearrangement joins TRBV4-2 to TRBJ2-7, with D possibly TRBD1 on 5 matching bases. V shed 1 base and J shed 2 bases, with 15 bases lying between them. This CDR3 region has 16 residues. Germline V CDR1 and CDR2: LGHNA, YNFKEQ. The CDR3 is CASSQAFRDSAYEQYF. CDR3 nucleotide sequence: TGTGCCAGCAGCCAAGCGTTTCGAGACAGCGCCTACGAGCAGTACTTC.

Note on this clone: Its ends do not fully match the called genes, so a read error is possible. The rearrangement links TRBV2 to TRBJ1-4; D is ambiguous. CDR1 is SNHLY, CDR2 FYNNEI, per germline. The CDR3 has 12 residues. CDR3 residues: CASTRTNEKLFF. DNA for the CDR3: TGTGCCAGCACCCGCACTAATGAAAAGCTGTTTTTT.

This clone was counted between two and nine times. The chain uses TRBV27 and TRBJ1-2; 9 bases match TRBD1. Germline values: CDR1 MNHEY, CDR2 SMNVEV (reference sequence). The CDR3 sequence is 15 residues long. J lost 4 bases, V lost 2 bases, and 5 bases had no gene match. The CDR3 bases are TGTGCCAGCAGTTTAGACAGGGGGTCGGTCTATGGCTACACCTTC. It yields the protein CASSLDRGSVYGYTF.

V and J are TRBV11-3 and TRBJ2-1, with 12 bases lining up with TRBD1. The CDR3 is 15 amino acids. Germline CDR1 and CDR2: SGHNT and YENEEA. J gave up 7 bases and V 6 bases, and 7 bases lay outside the gene matches. In nucleotides, the CDR3 is TGTGCCAGCAGTCTCGGGGGACAGGGGGCGAATGAGCAGTTCTTC. Amino acid sequence: CASSLGGQGANEQFF.

This clone has a handful of counts. The CDR3 DNA is TGTGCCAGCTCACCACCGGACAGGATTGGACAGCCCCAGCATTTT. Its translation is CASSPPDRIGQPQHF. The chain joins TRBV18 to TRBJ1-5; the match to TRBD1 covers 7 bases. Trimming cost V 0 bases and J 7 bases; bases outside gene matches: 6. The germline V gene encodes CDR1 KGHSH and CDR2 LQKENI. The CDR3 has 15 amino acids.

This clone was found a few times. This chain uses TRBV7-2 with TRBJ2-7; TRBD2 matches 7 bases. This CDR3 region has 14 residues. V was pared by 2 bases and J by 0 bases, with 1 base of the junction left unmatched. From germline, CDR1 is SGHTA and CDR2 FQGNSA. The CDR3 loop reads CASSLWTSSYEQYF. The CDR3 nucleotides read TGTGCCAGCAGCTTATGGACTAGCTCCTACGAGCAGTACTTC.

The sample holds a few counts of this clone. The chain links TRBV19 to TRBJ2-7; 8 bases are shared with TRBD1. The CDR3 extends over 14 amino acids. J was trimmed by 7 bases and V by 5 bases; bases with no gene match: 10. CDR1 and CDR2 (germline): LNHDA, SQIVND (reference sequence). CDR3 in amino acids: CASSEDRVNREQYF. The CDR3 DNA follows: TGTGCCAGTAGTGAGGACAGGGTGAATCGGGAGCAGTACTTC. Based on the CDR3 plus reference TRBV19 and TRBJ2-7, the full variable domain is DGGITQSPKYLFRKEGQNVTLSCEQNLNHDAMYWYRQDPGQGLRLIYYSQIVNDFQKGDIAEGYSVSREKKESFPLTVTSAQKNPTAFYLCASSEDRVNREQYFGPGTRLTVT.

The rearrangement joins TRBV27 to TRBJ2-7; D is unclear. The length of the CDR3 is 13 residues. Deletions cut 5 bases from V and 0 bases from J, with 8 bases between. The V gene's germline CDR1 is MNHEY and CDR2 SMNVEV (reference sequence). The CDR3 DNA sequence: TGTGCCAGCAGTCCGCCTAACTCCTACGAGCAGTACTTC. This translates into CASSPPNSYEQYF.

This clone was found a few times. One end of the junction does not line up with germline, which may come from a read error. The CDR3 protein is CARSDSRVYEQYF. CDR3 bases: TGTGCCAGAAGTGATTCCAGGGTCTACGAGCAGTACTTC. The rearrangement uses TRBV25-1 and TRBJ2-7, with a tentative D call TRBD1 (5 bases). The CDR3 contains 13 residues. Germline assignment: CDR1 MGHDK and CDR2 SYGVNS.

The table lists this clone with a few counts. The rearrangement links TRBV7-6 to TRBJ1-2; TRBD1 agrees at 7 bases. CDR3 size: 16 residues. V was clipped by 3 bases and J by 6 bases; unmatched bases: 13. CDR1 and CDR2 from the germline V gene are SGHVS and FNYEAQ. This CDR3 is CASSLWTTGELDGYTF. DNA for the CDR3: TGTGCCAGCAGCTTGTGGACTACAGGGGAATTAGATGGCTACACCTTC.

The V call is TRBV5-6, the J call TRBJ2-6; no clear D. CDR3 length: 16 amino acids. V was shortened by 4 bases and J by 1 base, with 12 bases between the two germline ends. Germline V gene data show CDR1 as SGHDT and CDR2 as YYEEEE. CDR3 amino acids: CASSPWPQSGANVLTF. CDR3 nucleotides: TGTGCCAGCAGCCCTTGGCCACAGTCTGGGGCCAACGTCCTGACTTTC.

This clone was seen a few times. This chain joins TRBV5-1 and TRBJ1-5; possible D gene TRBD1, 5 bases. This CDR3 region has 14 residues. V lost 6 bases to trimming and J lost 8 bases, with 18 bases between them. Germline V CDR1 and CDR2: SGHRS, YFSETQ. DNA for the CDR3: TGCGCCAGCAACCGATCAGGGTGTGCAAAGCCCCAGCATTTT. Amino acid sequence: CASNRSGCAKPQHF.

V gene TRBV12-5 combines with J gene TRBJ2-5; tentatively, D is TRBD1 (6 bases). The V gene lost 2 bases and the J gene lost 5 bases, with 24 bases spanning the gap. Germline assignment: CDR1 LGHNT and CDR2 FRNRAP. The CDR3 runs 18 residues. The DNA of the CDR3 is TGTGCTAGTGGTTTGCGGGGCCAGGGGAGATCTTTTGGGGAGACCCAGTACTTC. Translation gives CASGLRGQGRSFGETQYF.

J is TRBJ2-1 and V is TRBV4-1; 14 nucleotides line up with TRBD2. The germline V gene has CDR1 MGHRA and CDR2 YSYEKL. The CDR3 covers 17 residues. With V trimmed by 3 bases and J by 10 bases, 11 bases remained unmatched. CDR3 DNA sequence: TGCGCCAGCAGCCATCCTACGACTAGCGGGAGGGCCGGAGAGCAGTTCTTC. Translating gives CASSHPTTSGRAGEQFF.

About this clone: An end of the junction does not agree with germline; a read error may underlie this. The chain has TRBV7-7 and TRBJ2-1, with D possibly TRBD1 on 6 matching bases. CDR1 and CDR2 (germline): SSHAT, FNYEAQ (reference sequence). The CDR3 contains 13 residues. The CDR3: CASSLERGNEQFF. CDR3 nucleotides: TGTGCTAGCAGCTTAGAAAGGGGGAATGAGCAGTTCTTC.

CDR3 nucleotide sequence: TGTGCCAGCAGTGAGGGACTAGCTGATACCTACGAGCAGTACTTC. Translating it yields CASSEGLADTYEQYF. The rearrangement joins TRBV6-1 to TRBJ2-7; TRBD2 aligns across 9 bases. The ends lost 3 bases at V and 2 bases at J; junction bases unmatched: 5. CDR1 is MNHNS, CDR2 SASEGT, per germline. This CDR3 has 15 residues.

This clone came up a few times. This chain connects TRBV5-6 to TRBJ1-1, with a weak D call TRBD1 (5 bases). The germline gives CDR1 SGHDT, CDR2 YYEEEE. The CDR3 consists of 13 residues. The V gene lost 6 bases and the J gene lost 4 bases, with 13 bases spanning the gap. The CDR3 sequence: CASTTGELTEAFF. CDR3 DNA: TGTGCCAGCACCACGGGGGAGCTCACTGAAGCTTTCTTT.

The V gene is TRBV27, the J gene TRBJ2-7; TRBD2 matches 9 bases. This CDR3 contains 16 residues. Unmatched junction bases numbered 7, after V lost 0 bases and J lost 4 bases. CDR1 is MNHEY, CDR2 SMNVEV, per germline (reference sequence). This CDR3 reads CASSLSGLAGMYEQYF. The DNA of the CDR3 is TGTGCCAGCAGTTTATCGGGGCTAGCGGGAATGTACGAGCAGTACTTC.

This clone turned up a few times. J is TRBJ2-3 and V is TRBV15; a possible D gene is TRBD2 (6 bases). Germline V gene lookup returns CDR1 LNHNV and CDR2 YYDKDF (reference sequence). Between the trimmed V and J ends, which lost 4 bases and 1 base, there was a span of 6 bases. The length of the CDR3 is 13 residues. The chain's CDR3 is CATSIAGTDTQYF. The CDR3 DNA follows: TGTGCCACCAGCATAGCGGGCACAGATACGCAGTATTTT.

This clone was recorded a few times. V usage is TRBV5-1 and J usage is TRBJ1-1; 8 bases are a match to TRBD1. The CDR3 has 15 amino acids. Germline CDR1 is SGHRS and CDR2 is YFSETQ. Unmatched junction bases numbered 6, after V lost 4 bases and J lost 1 base. CDR3 loop: CASSPAGTGNTEAFF. The DNA for the CDR3 is TGCGCCAGCAGCCCGGCAGGGACAGGGAACACTGAAGCTTTCTTT.

This clone has just a few counts. The chain has TRBV5-1 and TRBJ2-3; 7 positions agree with TRBD1. V was clipped by 0 bases and J by 0 bases; unmatched bases: 4. The germline V gene has CDR1 SGHRS and CDR2 YFSETQ. The CDR3 contains 16 residues. CDR3 DNA sequence: TGCGCCAGCAGCTTGGCCGGGACAGCTAGCACAGATACGCAGTATTTT. Residues: CASSLAGTASTDTQYF.

Only a few counts were recorded for this clone. V usage is TRBV7-2 and J usage is TRBJ1-3, with TRBD1 as a possible D gene (6 bases). Germline values: CDR1 SGHTA, CDR2 FQGNSA. This CDR3 is 14 amino acids long. The V gene lost 2 bases and the J gene lost 4 bases, with 9 bases spanning the gap. The CDR3 here is CASSLRGAGNTIYF. The CDR3 region has the DNA TGTGCCAGCAGCTTACGGGGGGCCGGAAACACCATATATTTT.

The CDR3: CASSSRALEQFF. The CDR3 DNA reads TGTGCCAGCAGTTCTCGAGCCCTTGAGCAGTTCTTC. The chain is built from TRBV28 and TRBJ2-1; no clear D. Looked up from germline, CDR1 is MDHEN and CDR2 is SYDVKM. V was pared by 4 bases and J by 9 bases, with 10 bases between. The CDR3 runs 12 residues.

A few counts support this clone. The V call is TRBV19, the J call TRBJ1-2; tentatively, D is TRBD1 (5 bases). Germline loops: CDR1 LNHDA, CDR2 SQIVND (reference sequence). Trimming cost V 2 bases and J 6 bases, with 16 bases left between them. The CDR3 runs 15 residues. The CDR3 here is CASSISSGLIDGYTF. CDR3 in DNA: TGTGCCAGTAGTATATCGTCGGGACTAATAGATGGCTACACCTTC.

This rearrangement joins TRBV6-4 to TRBJ2-7; no definite D call. The V gene's germline CDR1 is MRHNA and CDR2 SNTAGT. Trimming shortened V by 2 bases and J by 1 base, and 9 bases separated the two germline ends. This CDR3 comprises 14 residues. CDR3 region: CASSDEVPSYEQYF. Here the CDR3 DNA reads TGTGCCAGCAGTGACGAGGTACCATCCTACGAGCAGTACTTC.

Note on this clone: Other DNA sequences in the sample encode the same CDR3. This chain links TRBV27 with TRBJ2-7; the D gene is possibly TRBD1 (6 bases). This CDR3 contains 13 residues. Germline-derived CDR1 and CDR2 are MNHEY and SMNVEV (reference sequence). V was shortened by 3 bases and J by 0 bases, with 6 bases between the two germline ends. The CDR3 nucleotides read TGTGCCAGCAGTTTGGACAGCTCCTACGAGCAGTACTTC. Translated, it gives CASSLDSSYEQYF.

The chain recombines TRBV4-3 with TRBJ2-3; D unclear. The germline gives CDR1 LGHNA, CDR2 YSLEER. V was shortened by 0 bases and J by 2 bases, with 6 bases between the two germline ends. The CDR3 has 14 amino acids. This CDR3 is CASSQDVDTDTQYF. The CDR3 nucleotides read TGCGCCAGCAGCCAAGACGTAGACACAGATACGCAGTATTTT.

This clone was observed a few times. The CDR3 DNA reads TGTGCCTGGAGCCCGATCGGACAGGGCCCCTACGAGCAGTACTTC. The encoded protein is CAWSPIGQGPYEQYF. The chain links TRBV30 to TRBJ2-7; 8 bases fit TRBD1. Germline V CDR1 and CDR2: GTSNPN, SVGIG (reference sequence). The CDR3 spans 15 residues. V trimming: 3 bases; J trimming: 2 bases; junction bases outside the gene matches: 9.

This clone occurred a few times. This chain joins TRBV6-5 and TRBJ2-7; D ambiguous. Germline loops: CDR1 MNHEY, CDR2 SVGAGI. The V end was cut by 5 bases, the J end by 2 bases, with 16 bases between. This CDR3 is built from 15 residues. The CDR3 is CASSPAAGNPYEQYF. The CDR3 DNA follows: TGTGCCAGCAGTCCCGCGGCTGGAAACCCCTACGAGCAGTACTTC.

The rearrangement links TRBV5-4 to TRBJ1-5; 10 bases are a match to TRBD1. There are 15 residues in the CDR3. V lost 4 bases, J lost 5 bases, and 6 bases stayed unmatched. Germline V gives CDR1 SGHNT, CDR2 YYREEE (reference sequence). The CDR3 nucleotides are TGTGCCAGCAGCACTTACGACAGGGGGCATCAGCCCCAGCATTTT. It specifies CASSTYDRGHQPQHF.

The chain links TRBV5-1 to TRBJ2-7; no firm D call. Germline CDR1 is SGHRS and CDR2 is YFSETQ. Trimming removed 3 bases from V and 0 bases from J, with 7 bases in between. The CDR3 loop spans 13 amino acids. The CDR3 coding sequence is TGCGCCAGCAGCTCTCTTAACTCCTACGAGCAGTACTTC. Translating gives CASSSLNSYEQYF.